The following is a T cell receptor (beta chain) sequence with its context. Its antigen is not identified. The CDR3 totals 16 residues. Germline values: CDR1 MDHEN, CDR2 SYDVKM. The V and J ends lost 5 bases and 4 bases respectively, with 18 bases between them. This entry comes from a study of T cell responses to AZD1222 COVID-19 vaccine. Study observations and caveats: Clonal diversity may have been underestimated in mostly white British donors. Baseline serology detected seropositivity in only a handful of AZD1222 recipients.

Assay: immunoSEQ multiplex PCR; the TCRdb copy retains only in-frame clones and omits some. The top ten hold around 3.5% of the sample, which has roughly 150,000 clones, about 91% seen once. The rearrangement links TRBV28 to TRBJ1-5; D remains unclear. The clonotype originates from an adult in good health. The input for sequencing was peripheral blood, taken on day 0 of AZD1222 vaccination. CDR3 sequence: CASSLLAAGINQPQHF. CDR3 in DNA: TGTGCCAGCAGTCTCCTGGCGGCGGGAATTAATCAGCCCCAGCATTTT. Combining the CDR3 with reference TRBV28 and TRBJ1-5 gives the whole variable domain DVKVTQSSRYLVKRTGEKVFLECVQDMDHENMFWYRQDPGLGLRLIYFSYDVKMKEKGDIPEGYSVSREKKERFSLILESASTNQTSMYLCASSLLAAGINQPQHFGDGTRLSIL.